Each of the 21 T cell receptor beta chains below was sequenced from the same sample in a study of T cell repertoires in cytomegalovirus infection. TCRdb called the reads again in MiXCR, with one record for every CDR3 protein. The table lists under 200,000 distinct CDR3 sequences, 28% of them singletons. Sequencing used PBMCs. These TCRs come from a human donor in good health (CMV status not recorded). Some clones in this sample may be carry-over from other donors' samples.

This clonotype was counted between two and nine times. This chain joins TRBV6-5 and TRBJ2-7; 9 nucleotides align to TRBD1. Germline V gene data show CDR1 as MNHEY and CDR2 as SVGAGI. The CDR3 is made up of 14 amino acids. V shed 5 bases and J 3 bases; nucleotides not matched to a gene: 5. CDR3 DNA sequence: TGTGCCAGCAGTCCCCGGACAGGGGACTACGAGCAGTACTTC. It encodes CASSPRTGDYEQYF.

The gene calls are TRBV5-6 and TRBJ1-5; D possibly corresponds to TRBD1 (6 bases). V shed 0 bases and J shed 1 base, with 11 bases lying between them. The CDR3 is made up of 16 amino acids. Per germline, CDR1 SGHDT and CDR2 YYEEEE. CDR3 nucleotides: TGTGCCAGCAGCTTGGGGGTGGGGGCGAGCAATCAGCCCCAGCATTTT. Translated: CASSLGVGASNQPQHF. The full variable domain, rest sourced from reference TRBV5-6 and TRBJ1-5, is DAGVTQSPTHLIKTRGQQVTLRCSPKSGHDTVSWYQQALGQGPQFIFQYYEEEERQRGNFPDRFSGHQFPNYSSELNVNALLLGDSALYLCASSLGVGASNQPQHFGDGTRLSIL.

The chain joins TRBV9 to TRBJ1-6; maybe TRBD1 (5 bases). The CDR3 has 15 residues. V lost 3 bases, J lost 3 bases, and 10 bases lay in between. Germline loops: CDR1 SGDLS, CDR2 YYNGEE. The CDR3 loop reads CASSAREDYNSPLHF. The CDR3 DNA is TGTGCCAGCAGCGCCAGGGAAGACTATAATTCACCCCTCCACTTT.

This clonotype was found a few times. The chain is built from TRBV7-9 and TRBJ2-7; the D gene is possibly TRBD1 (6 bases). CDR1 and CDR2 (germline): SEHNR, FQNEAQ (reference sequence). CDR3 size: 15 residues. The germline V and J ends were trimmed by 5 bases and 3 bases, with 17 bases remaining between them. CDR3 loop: CASSPSDRAFYEQYF. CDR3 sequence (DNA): TGTGCCAGCAGCCCCTCGGACAGAGCCTTCTACGAGCAGTACTTC.

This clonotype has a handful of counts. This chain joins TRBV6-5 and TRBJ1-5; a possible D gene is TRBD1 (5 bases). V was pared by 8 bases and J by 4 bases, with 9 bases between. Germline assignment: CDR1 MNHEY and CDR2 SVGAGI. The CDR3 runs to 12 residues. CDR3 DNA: TGTGCCAGCGGGGGTAGGAATCAGCCCCAGCATTTT. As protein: CASGGRNQPQHF.

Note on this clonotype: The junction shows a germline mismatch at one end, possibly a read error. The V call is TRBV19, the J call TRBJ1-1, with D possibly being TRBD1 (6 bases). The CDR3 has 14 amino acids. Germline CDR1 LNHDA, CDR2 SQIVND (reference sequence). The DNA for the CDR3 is TGTGACAGTAGTATCGGGGGCGTAAACACTGAAGCTTTCTTT. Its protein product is CDSSIGGVNTEAFF.

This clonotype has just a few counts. CDR3 DNA sequence: TGTGCCAGCAGTTTGAGGTCAAACCAAGAGACCCAGTACTTC. Translation: CASSLRSNQETQYF. The chain is built from TRBV12-3 or TRBV12-4 and TRBJ2-5; no firm D call. Trimming stripped 3 bases from V and 0 bases from J, with 8 bases between. This CDR3 has 14 amino acids.

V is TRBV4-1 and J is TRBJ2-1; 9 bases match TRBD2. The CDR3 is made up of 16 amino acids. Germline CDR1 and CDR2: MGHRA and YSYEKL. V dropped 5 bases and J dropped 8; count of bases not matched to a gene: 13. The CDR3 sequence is CASSKVSSGVGYEQFF. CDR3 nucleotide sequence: TGCGCCAGCAGCAAAGTTTCTAGCGGGGTTGGGTATGAGCAGTTCTTC.

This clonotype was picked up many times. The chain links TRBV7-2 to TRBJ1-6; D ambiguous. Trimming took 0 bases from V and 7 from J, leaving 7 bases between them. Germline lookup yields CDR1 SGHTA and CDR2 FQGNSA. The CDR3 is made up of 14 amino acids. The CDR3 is CASSLAGENSPLHF. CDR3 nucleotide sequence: TGTGCCAGCAGCTTAGCCGGGGAAAATTCACCCCTCCACTTT.

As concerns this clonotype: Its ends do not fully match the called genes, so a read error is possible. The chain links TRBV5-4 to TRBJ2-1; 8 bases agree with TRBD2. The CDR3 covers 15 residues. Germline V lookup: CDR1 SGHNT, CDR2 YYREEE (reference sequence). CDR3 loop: CTSSFLTGGPRGEFF. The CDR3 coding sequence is TGTACCAGCAGCTTCCTAACGGGGGGGCCACGGGGCGAGTTCTTC.

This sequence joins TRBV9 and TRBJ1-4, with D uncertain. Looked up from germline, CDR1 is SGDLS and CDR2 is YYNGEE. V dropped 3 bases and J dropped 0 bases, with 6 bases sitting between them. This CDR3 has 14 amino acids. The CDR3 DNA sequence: TGTGCCAGCAGCGAGAACCCAACTAATGAAAAACTGTTTTTT. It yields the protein CASSENPTNEKLFF.

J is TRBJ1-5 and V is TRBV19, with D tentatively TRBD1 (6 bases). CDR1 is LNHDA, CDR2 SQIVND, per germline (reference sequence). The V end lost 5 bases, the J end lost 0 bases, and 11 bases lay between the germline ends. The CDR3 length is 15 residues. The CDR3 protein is CASSEGESSNQPQHF. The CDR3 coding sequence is TGTGCCAGTAGTGAGGGGGAGAGTAGCAATCAGCCCCAGCATTTT.

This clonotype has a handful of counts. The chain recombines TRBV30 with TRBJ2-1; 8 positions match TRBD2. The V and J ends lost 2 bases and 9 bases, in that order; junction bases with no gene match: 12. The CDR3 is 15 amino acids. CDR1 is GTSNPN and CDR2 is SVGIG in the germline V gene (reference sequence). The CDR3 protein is CAWSMSGGIASEQFF. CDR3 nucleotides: TGTGCCTGGAGTATGAGCGGGGGCATAGCGAGTGAGCAGTTCTTC.

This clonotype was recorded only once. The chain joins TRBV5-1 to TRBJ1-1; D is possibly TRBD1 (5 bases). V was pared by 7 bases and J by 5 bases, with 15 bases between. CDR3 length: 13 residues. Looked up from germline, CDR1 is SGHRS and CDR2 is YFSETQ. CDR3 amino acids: CASSHNEGTEAFF. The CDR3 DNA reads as TGCGCCAGCTCCCATAACGAGGGGACTGAAGCTTTCTTT.

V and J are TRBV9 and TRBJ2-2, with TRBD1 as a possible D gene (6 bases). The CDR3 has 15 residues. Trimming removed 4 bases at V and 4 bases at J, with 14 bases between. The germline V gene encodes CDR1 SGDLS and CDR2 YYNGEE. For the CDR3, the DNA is TGTGCCAGCAGCCTAATACAGGGCGGCACCGGGGAGCTGTTTTTT. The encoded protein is CASSLIQGGTGELFF.

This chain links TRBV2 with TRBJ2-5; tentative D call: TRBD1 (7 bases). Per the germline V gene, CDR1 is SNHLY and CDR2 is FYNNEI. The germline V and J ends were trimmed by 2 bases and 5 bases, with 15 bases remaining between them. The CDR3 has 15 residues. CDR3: CASSEIQGGRETQYF. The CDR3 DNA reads TGTGCCAGCAGTGAAATTCAGGGGGGCCGGGAGACCCAGTACTTC.

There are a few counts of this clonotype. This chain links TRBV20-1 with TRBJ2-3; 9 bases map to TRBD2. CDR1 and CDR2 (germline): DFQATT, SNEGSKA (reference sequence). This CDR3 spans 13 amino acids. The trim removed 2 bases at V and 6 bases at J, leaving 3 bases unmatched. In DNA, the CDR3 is TGCAGTGCTAGACTAGCGGGGCCCGATACGCAGTATTTT. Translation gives CSARLAGPDTQYF.

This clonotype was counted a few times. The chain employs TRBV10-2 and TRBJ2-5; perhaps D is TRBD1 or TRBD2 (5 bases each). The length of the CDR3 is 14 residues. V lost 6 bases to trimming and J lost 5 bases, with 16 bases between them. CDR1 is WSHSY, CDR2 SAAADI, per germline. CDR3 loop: CASRPGPSRETQYF. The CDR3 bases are TGCGCCAGCAGGCCGGGACCTAGCCGGGAGACCCAGTACTTC.

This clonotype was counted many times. The CDR3 bases are TGTGCCAGCAGCTTAATAGGGACCGGGGAGCTGTTTTTT. This gives the protein CASSLIGTGELFF. J is TRBJ2-2 and V is TRBV7-3; no definite D call. Germline values: CDR1 SGHTA, CDR2 FQGTGA. CDR3 size: 13 residues. V was shortened by 1 base and J by 5 bases, with 5 bases between the two germline ends.

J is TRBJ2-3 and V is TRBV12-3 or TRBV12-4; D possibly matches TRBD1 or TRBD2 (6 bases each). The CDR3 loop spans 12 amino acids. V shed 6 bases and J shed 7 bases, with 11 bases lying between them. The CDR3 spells CASRRGAHTQYF. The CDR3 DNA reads TGTGCCAGCAGGAGGGGGGCCCATACGCAGTATTTT.

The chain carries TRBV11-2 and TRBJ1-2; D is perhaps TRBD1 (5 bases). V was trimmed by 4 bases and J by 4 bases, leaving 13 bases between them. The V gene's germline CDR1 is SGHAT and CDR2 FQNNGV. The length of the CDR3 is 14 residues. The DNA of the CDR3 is TGTGCCAGCAGCTCGGTGCGTGGGGGCTATGGCTACACCTTC. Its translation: CASSSVRGGYGYTF. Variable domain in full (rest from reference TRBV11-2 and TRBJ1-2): EAGVAQSPRYKIIEKRQSVAFWCNPISGHATLYWYQQILGQGPKLLIQFQNNGVVDDSQLPKDRFSAERLKGVDSTLKIQPAKLEDSAVYLCASSSVRGGYGYTFGSGTRLTVV.